The rows below give T cell receptor beta chains drawn from one sample of a study of CD8 T cells in Susac syndrome. In TCRdb, the immunoSEQ multiplex PCR reads were re-called with MiXCR into one record per CDR3 protein. This table has about 400,000 distinct CDR3 sequences, approximately 85% appearing once. The sample consisted of CD8+ T cells from PBMCs. The source of these receptors is a human donor with multiple sclerosis. The CDR3 runs from the conserved cysteine through the conserved F or W. Fields, in order: J gene, V gene, D gene, clone size, CDR3 protein, CDR3 DNA. A D gene is named only where the DNA matches it firmly. The size entry is marked missing in some rows and otherwise reads once, few, many or a size class.

TRBJ2-5 TRBV25-1 - - CASSDLYETQYF TGTGCCAGCAGTGACCTCTACGAGACCCAGTACTTC
TRBJ2-3 TRBV11-2 - - CASSLDIRGETVEDTQYF TGTGCCAGCAGCTTAGATATTAGGGGGGAGACAGTAGAGGATACGCAGTATTTT
TRBJ2-5 TRBV11-2 TRBD1 few CASSPGQGGQETQYF TGTGCCAGCAGCCCTGGACAGGGGGGACAAGAGACCCAGTACTTC
TRBJ2-1 TRBV5-1 TRBD2 - CASSLAGTSGGNEQFF TGCGCCAGCAGCTTGGCAGGGACTAGCGGGGGCAATGAGCAGTTCTTC
TRBJ2-1 TRBV29-1 - - CSVEALRGRGDEQFF TGCAGCGTTGAGGCCCTCAGGGGAAGAGGCGATGAGCAGTTCTTC
TRBJ2-3 TRBV28 - - CASSPTIRQSSTDTQYF TGTGCCAGCAGTCCTACAATCAGACAGAGCTCCACAGATACGCAGTATTTT
TRBJ2-7 TRBV7-9 - - CASSTDTYSYEQYF TGTGCCAGCAGCACGGACACTTACTCCTACGAGCAGTACTTC
TRBJ2-2 TRBV27 - - CASSSRDTIPWDTGELFF TGTGCCAGCAGCTCCCGGGACACGATACCTTGGGACACCGGGGAGCTGTTTTTT
TRBJ2-2 TRBV10-1 - once CASSNSNGELFF TGCGCCAGCAGTAACTCAAACGGGGAGCTGTTTTTT
TRBJ2-1 TRBV27 TRBD2 - CASSLAGGHYNEQFF TGTGCCAGCAGTTTAGCGGGGGGCCACTACAATGAGCAGTTCTTC
TRBJ2-7 TRBV29-1 TRBD2 - CSVEGLAGDNYEQYF TGCAGCGTTGAAGGACTAGCGGGAGACAACTACGAGCAGTACTTC
TRBJ1-1 TRBV7-6 - few CASSPHQGNTEAFF TGTGCCAGCAGCCCCCATCAGGGGAATACTGAAGCTTTCTTT
TRBJ2-1 TRBV4-1 TRBD2 - CASSQPRGGPHNEQFF TGCGCCAGCAGCCAACCCCGGGGGGGCCCCCACAATGAGCAGTTCTTC
TRBJ2-1 TRBV5-4 TRBD1 - CASSFLTGGGFSEQFF TGTGCCAGCAGCTTTTTGACAGGGGGAGGGTTTAGTGAGCAGTTCTTC
TRBJ1-3 TRBV20-1 TRBD1 - CSARFQQGAGNTIYF TGCAGTGCTAGATTCCAACAGGGGGCTGGAAACACCATATATTTT
TRBJ1-1 TRBV9 - - CASSVGVTISNTEAFF TGTGCCAGCAGCGTGGGGGTGACAATTTCGAACACTGAAGCTTTCTTT
TRBJ2-1 TRBV10-3 - - CATLKALSHNEQFF TGTGCCACCCTCAAGGCCCTAAGCCACAATGAGCAGTTCTTC
TRBJ1-1 TRBV30 - - CAWSVGSAGRLAEAFF TGTGCCTGGAGTGTAGGATCGGCAGGGCGACTGGCTGAAGCTTTCTTT
TRBJ2-7 TRBV7-6 - - CASGYYGTAFYDQYF TGTGCCAGCGGATACTACGGGACGGCTTTCTACGATCAGTACTTC
TRBJ1-1 TRBV27 - - CASSKTQGAFTEAFF TGTGCCAGCAGTAAAACTCAGGGAGCCTTCACTGAAGCTTTCTTT
TRBJ2-1 TRBV19 - - CASSIVPNIYNEQFF TGTGCCAGTAGTATAGTACCCAACATCTACAATGAGCAGTTCTTC
TRBJ2-7 TRBV2 - - CASSGFPGEQYF TGTGCCAGCAGTGGGTTTCCGGGCGAGCAGTACTTC
TRBJ2-7 TRBV5-1 - - CASSSRDTTYEQYF TGCGCCAGCAGCTCCCGGGACACAACCTACGAGCAGTACTTC
TRBJ1-5 TRBV12-3/TRBV12-4 TRBD1 once CASSNRGEPQHF TGTGCCAGCAGTAACAGGGGTGAGCCCCAGCATTTT
TRBJ1-1 TRBV12-3/TRBV12-4 - - CASSPRTGMNTEAFF TGTGCCAGCAGTCCGAGGACGGGAATGAACACTGAAGCTTTCTTT
TRBJ2-1 TRBV24-1 TRBD2 once CATSDLGLGNEQFF TGTGCCACCAGTGATTTGGGACTAGGCAATGAGCAGTTCTTC
TRBJ1-1 TRBV20-1 - - CSASKSRYRVGTEAFF TGCAGTGCTAGTAAGAGCCGTTACAGGGTTGGTACTGAAGCTTTCTTT
TRBJ1-1 TRBV27 - - CASSLAAGATEAFF TGTGCCAGCAGTTTGGCGGCAGGTGCCACTGAAGCTTTCTTT
TRBJ2-1 TRBV19 - - CASSPTRINEQFF TGTGCCAGTAGTCCTACTAGGATCAATGAGCAGTTCTTC
TRBJ1-1 TRBV23-1 - - CASSQAGPNTEAFF TGCGCCAGCAGTCAGGCGGGGCCGAACACTGAAGCTTTCTTT
TRBJ2-7 TRBV20-1 - - CSVPANQGNWAEQYF TGCAGTGTCCCCGCCAATCAGGGTAACTGGGCCGAGCAGTACTTC
TRBJ2-7 TRBV6-5 TRBD1 - CASSYGTEILEQYF TGTGCCAGCAGTTACGGGACAGAGATCTTGGAGCAGTACTTC
TRBJ2-1 TRBV27 TRBD2 - CASSISGSPEQFF TGTGCCAGCAGTATTAGCGGGAGCCCTGAGCAGTTCTTC
TRBJ1-1 TRBV20-1 - - CSASAQGGGGTEAFF TGCAGTGCTAGCGCCCAGGGCGGGGGAGGCACTGAAGCTTTCTTT
TRBJ1-1 TRBV12-3/TRBV12-4 - - CASSLNPAMNTEAFF TGTGCCAGCAGTTTAAATCCAGCTATGAACACTGAAGCTTTCTTT
TRBJ1-2 TRBV7-6 - - CASSLGGILYGYTF TGTGCCAGCAGCTTGGGCGGGATACTCTATGGCTACACCTTC
TRBJ2-2 TRBV7-9 - - CASSPWDLPNTGELFF TGTGCCAGCAGCCCTTGGGACCTGCCGAACACCGGGGAGCTGTTTTTT
TRBJ2-7 TRBV28 TRBD1 - CASSSGTAASYEQYF TGTGCCAGCAGCTCTGGGACAGCCGCCTCCTACGAGCAGTACTTC
TRBJ2-7 TRBV27 - few CASSLSGNEQYF TGTGCCAGCAGTTTATCGGGTAACGAGCAGTACTTC